Only a few counts were recorded for the clone carrying this T cell receptor (beta chain). The data originate from a study of graft-versus-host responses after intestinal transplantation. Study context: Each recipient received anti-thymocyte globulin induction, then tacrolimus and steroids for 2 to 3 years. Study results and limitations: Recipient marrow harbored GvH clones, some of which surfaced first in ileum or blood.

The CDR3 is made up of 14 amino acids. Trimming took 1 base from V and 2 from J, leaving 9 bases between them. Germline lookup yields CDR1 MNHEY and CDR2 SMNVEV (reference sequence). Plating of roughly 200,000 CFSE-labeled responder cells was done together with roughly 200,000 irradiated, violet-dye-labeled stimulator cells. The assay was immunoSEQ multiplex PCR, and TCRdb's table has in-frame clones only and misses some. The repertoire includes about 14,000 clones, over 35% of them detected once, and around 2.5% sits in the top ten. This specimen consisted of alloreactive CD8+ T cells from a mixed lymphocyte reaction culture, obtained before intestinal transplant. Subset given: CFSE-low proliferating T cells sorted from approximately 6-day pre-transplant mixed lymphocyte reaction (GvH or HvG direction). This clonotype was obtained from a human patient who received an intestinal transplant. The genes are TRBV27 and TRBJ2-7; D may be TRBD2 (5 bases). CDR3 amino acids: CASSLFGSAYEQYF. The CDR3 nucleotides read TGTGCCAGCAGTTTATTTGGGAGCGCCTACGAGCAGTACTTC.